This TCR beta chain was recovered during a study of blood T cell repertoires in COVID-19. Participant age was roughly 18 to 90 years, and participants resided in approximately 24 US areas. Cohort assignment relied on participant-reported clinical history. Recovery among Cohort 3 donors was established by two negative PCRs, clearance, or symptom resolution. The CDR3 extends over 15 amino acids. The V end was cut by 0 bases, the J end by 7 bases, with 11 bases between. CDR1 is SGHRS, CDR2 YFSETQ, per germline. As processed by the authors: Amplifying reference gene primers gave estimates of nucleated cell counts. The data were produced by immunoSEQ multiplex PCR, yet TCRdb's version contains in-frame clones alone and is incomplete. The DNA gave D and trimming, while V, J and clone size come from that table. The sample includes 150,000 or so clones, 84% of them seen just once.

Sequenced: PBMCs or T cells enriched from blood (not recorded which). The chain employs TRBV5-1 and TRBJ1-6; D perhaps matches TRBD1 (5 bases). The TCR originated in a man aged 50 to 60 who had recovered from COVID-19. DNA for the CDR3: TGCGCCAGCAGCTTGGGACAGAAGAGGAATTCACCCCTCCACTTT. It translates to CASSLGQKRNSPLHF.